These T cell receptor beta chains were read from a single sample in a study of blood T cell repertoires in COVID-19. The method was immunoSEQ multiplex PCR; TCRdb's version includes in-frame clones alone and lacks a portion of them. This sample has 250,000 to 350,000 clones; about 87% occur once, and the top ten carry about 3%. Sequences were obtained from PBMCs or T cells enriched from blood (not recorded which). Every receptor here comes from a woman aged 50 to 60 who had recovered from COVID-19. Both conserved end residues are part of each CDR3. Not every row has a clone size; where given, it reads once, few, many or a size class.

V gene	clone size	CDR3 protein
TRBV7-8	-	CASSLSTGPGRPQHF
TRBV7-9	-	CASSSTGGNTEAFF
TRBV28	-	CASSLDAGLAKNIQYF
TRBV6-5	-	CASSWGPGNTIYF
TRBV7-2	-	CASSSDREGHNEQFF
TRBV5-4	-	CASSLSGNSPLHF
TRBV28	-	CASSNYGPSNQPQHF
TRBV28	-	CASSGGAVNYGYTF
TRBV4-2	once	CASSQGTSGVYEQYF
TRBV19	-	CASRAGEKLFF
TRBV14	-	CASSQDIAGVGEQYF
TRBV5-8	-	CASSLMSGKGLDEKLFF
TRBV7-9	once	CASSQSGQPQHF
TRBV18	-	CASSPPPATPTEAFF
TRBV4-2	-	CASSTGGQGNNYGYTF
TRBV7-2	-	CASSLGDRVTYEQYF
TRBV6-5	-	CASSYLVREETQYF
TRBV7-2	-	CASSLTAHATNEKLFF
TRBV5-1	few	CASSLGTSGSSYNEQFF
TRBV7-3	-	CASSLIGAGYTF
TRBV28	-	CASRDNLNTEAFF
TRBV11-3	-	CASSFRTSGRSTDTQYF
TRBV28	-	CASTQGDIQYF
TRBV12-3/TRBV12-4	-	CASSLQTGYQQFF
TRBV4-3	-	CASSRGGPNTEAFF
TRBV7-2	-	CASSLVGGGQPQHF
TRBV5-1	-	CASSPGTVISNEELFF
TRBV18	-	CASSLWTSGSQSGTYNEQFF
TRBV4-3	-	CASSPLSRSEGYTF
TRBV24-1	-	CATSDGGYSGSSYNEQFF
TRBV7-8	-	CASSLSPPLYTF
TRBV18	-	CASSPQTGGAEAFF
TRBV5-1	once	CASSEGLAGVETQYF
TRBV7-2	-	CASSPWTGHTGELFF
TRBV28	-	CASSPGTSGRAFSDTQYF
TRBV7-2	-	CASSPTVAITEAFF
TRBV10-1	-	CASTWTGSTNYGYTF
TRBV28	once	CASSLWASGNGQETQYF
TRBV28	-	CASSPVQGVSYTF
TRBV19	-	CASREGRLNNSPLHF
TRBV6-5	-	CASSYSSGGYGYTF
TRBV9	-	CASSAGTSEDEQYF
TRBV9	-	CASSVRSTDTQYF
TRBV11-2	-	CASSLTNWEGQFNLEAFF
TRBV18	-	CASSPSPGLGQETQYF
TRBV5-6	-	CASSSGTGNLWGNTIYF
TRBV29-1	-	CSVVRQGRSYEQYF
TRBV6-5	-	CASRPGTGIRELFF
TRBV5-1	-	CASSRDRGTEAFF
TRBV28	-	CASSQSIGSTGRGSPLHF